The rows below give T cell receptor beta chains drawn from one sample of a study of CD8+CD57+ T cells in acquired aplastic anemia. One entry per CDR3 protein, called by TCRdb with MiXCR from the reads. The sample lists 150,000 to 200,000 distinct CDR3 sequences; around three fifths were seen once. Sequences were obtained from sorted CD4+, CD8+, or CD8+CD57+ T cells (not recorded which) from PBMCs. The receptors were gathered from a human donor with severe aplastic anemia or a healthy control (not recorded which). Both conserved end residues are part of each CDR3. The D gene is left open where the match is weak. Some rows mark clone size as missing; the rest say once, few, many or name a class of expanded clone.

D gene: NA
J gene: TRBJ2-7
V gene: TRBV7-2
clone size: few
CDR3 DNA: TGTGCCAGCAGCTTAGGAGTGGCCTCCTACGAGCAGTACTTC
CDR3 protein: CASSLGVASYEQYF

D gene: TRBD2
J gene: TRBJ2-7
V gene: TRBV10-3
clone size: NA
CDR3 DNA: TGTGCCAGCAGTCGAGGACTAGGTGCCTACGAGCAGTACTTC
CDR3 protein: CASSRGLGAYEQYF

D gene: NA
J gene: TRBJ2-7
V gene: TRBV5-1
clone size: NA
CDR3 DNA: TGCGCCAGTAGGACTTCTACAGGGTACGAGCAGTACTTC
CDR3 protein: CASRTSTGYEQYF

D gene: TRBD2
J gene: TRBJ2-1
V gene: TRBV20-1
clone size: once
CDR3 DNA: TGCAGTTCGAGCGGGAGAGGTTACAATGAGCAGTTCTTC
CDR3 protein: CSSSGRGYNEQFF

D gene: NA
J gene: TRBJ2-5
V gene: TRBV14
clone size: many
CDR3 DNA: TGTGCCAGCAGCCAAGGAGGGAGCGGGCAAGAGACCCAGTACTTC
CDR3 protein: CASSQGGSGQETQYF

D gene: NA
J gene: TRBJ2-7
V gene: TRBV7-9
clone size: many
CDR3 DNA: TGTGCCAGCAGCCTGAATTCCGGGACACCCTCCTACGAGCAGTACTTC
CDR3 protein: CASSLNSGTPSYEQYF

D gene: NA
J gene: TRBJ2-1
V gene: TRBV4-1
clone size: many
CDR3 DNA: TGCGCCAGCAGCCCAGGTCCGACAGGCTCCTACAATGAGCAGTTCTTC
CDR3 protein: CASSPGPTGSYNEQFF

D gene: NA
J gene: TRBJ2-1
V gene: TRBV9
clone size: few
CDR3 DNA: TGTGCCAGCAGCGTAGCCCAGTACAATGAGCAGTTCTTC
CDR3 protein: CASSVAQYNEQFF

D gene: NA
J gene: TRBJ2-7
V gene: TRBV19
clone size: many
CDR3 DNA: TGTGCCAGTAGCAGGAGAGAGACACTTAAAAGAGGAGAGCAGTACTTC
CDR3 protein: CASSRRETLKRGEQYF

D gene: TRBD2
J gene: TRBJ2-5
V gene: TRBV7-9
clone size: NA
CDR3 DNA: TGTGCCAGCAGTCGGCATCCTGGACTAGCGGGGGGGATGCAAGAGACCCAGTACTTC
CDR3 protein: CASSRHPGLAGGMQETQYF

D gene: NA
J gene: TRBJ1-1
V gene: TRBV7-9
clone size: NA
CDR3 DNA: TGTGCCAGCAGCTATAGGGCCAACGTGAACACTGAAGCTTTCTTT
CDR3 protein: CASSYRANVNTEAFF

D gene: TRBD2
J gene: TRBJ2-5
V gene: TRBV12-3/TRBV12-4
clone size: many
CDR3 DNA: TGTGCCAGCAGTTTACGGGAGGAAGACCCGGGGACCCAGTACTTC
CDR3 protein: CASSLREEDPGTQYF

D gene: NA
J gene: TRBJ1-2
V gene: TRBV27
clone size: few
CDR3 DNA: TGTGCCAGCAGTTTAACAGCGTCCTATGGCTACACCTTC
CDR3 protein: CASSLTASYGYTF

D gene: NA
J gene: TRBJ2-5
V gene: TRBV6-5
clone size: many
CDR3 DNA: TGTGCCAGCAGTTTAACAGGGGGGGGTGAGACCCAGTACTTC
CDR3 protein: CASSLTGGGETQYF

D gene: NA
J gene: TRBJ2-6
V gene: TRBV7-2
clone size: NA
CDR3 DNA: TGTGCCAGCAGCTTAGAAGGGCAGGCTGGAGCCAACGTCCTGACTTTC
CDR3 protein: CASSLEGQAGANVLTF

D gene: NA
J gene: TRBJ2-1
V gene: TRBV24-1
clone size: few
CDR3 DNA: TGTGCCACCAGTGATTTCTCGGGAAACAATGAGCAGTTCTTC
CDR3 protein: CATSDFSGNNEQFF

D gene: NA
J gene: TRBJ2-3
V gene: TRBV15
clone size: NA
CDR3 DNA: TGTGCCACCAGCAGTCTGTACACAGATACGCAGTATTTT
CDR3 protein: CATSSLYTDTQYF

D gene: TRBD1
J gene: TRBJ2-7
V gene: TRBV10-3
clone size: once
CDR3 DNA: TGTGCCATCAAACCGGGACAGGGGGCCTACGAGCAGTACTTC
CDR3 protein: CAIKPGQGAYEQYF

D gene: NA
J gene: TRBJ1-1
V gene: TRBV7-3
clone size: NA
CDR3 DNA: TGTGCCAGCAGCCCCCCGGACAGCACTGAAGCTTTCTTT
CDR3 protein: CASSPPDSTEAFF

D gene: NA
J gene: TRBJ2-3
V gene: TRBV6-2/TRBV6-3
clone size: many
CDR3 DNA: TGTGCCAGCAGTTACCTCAGCGAGCAACCCACAGATACGCAGTATTTT
CDR3 protein: CASSYLSEQPTDTQYF

D gene: TRBD1
J gene: TRBJ1-1
V gene: TRBV9
clone size: NA
CDR3 DNA: TGTGCTAGAACAGGGGACACTGAAGCTTTCTTT
CDR3 protein: CARTGDTEAFF

D gene: TRBD2
J gene: TRBJ2-3
V gene: TRBV2
clone size: once
CDR3 DNA: TGTGCCAGCAGTTACCCGCGGGAGGCCACAGATACGCAGTATTTT
CDR3 protein: CASSYPREATDTQYF

D gene: TRBD1
J gene: TRBJ1-4
V gene: TRBV7-9
clone size: NA
CDR3 DNA: TGTGCCAGCAGTTTGAGGACAGGGGGAAGGACTAATGAAAAACTGTTTTTT
CDR3 protein: CASSLRTGGRTNEKLFF

D gene: NA
J gene: TRBJ2-7
V gene: TRBV5-8
clone size: many
CDR3 DNA: TGTGCCAGCAGCTCCGGACAGGAGCAGTACTTC
CDR3 protein: CASSSGQEQYF

D gene: NA
J gene: TRBJ2-3
V gene: TRBV24-1
clone size: NA
CDR3 DNA: TGTGCCACCAGTGAGCCTCCTACAGATACGCAGTATTTT
CDR3 protein: CATSEPPTDTQYF

D gene: NA
J gene: TRBJ2-7
V gene: TRBV7-6
clone size: once
CDR3 DNA: TGTGCCAGCAGCTTAGAAGCGGGTTACGAGCAGTACTTC
CDR3 protein: CASSLEAGYEQYF

D gene: NA
J gene: TRBJ2-3
V gene: TRBV4-1
clone size: few
CDR3 DNA: TGCGCCAGCAGTCTTACAGGCCAAACGGGTACGCAGTATTTT
CDR3 protein: CASSLTGQTGTQYF